The rows below give T cell receptor beta chains drawn from one sample of a study of Ad26.COV2.S vaccination and SARS-CoV-2 variants. Measured with immunoSEQ multiplex PCR; TCRdb has only the in-frame clones, and not every one. The table records hundreds of thousands of clones, roughly 90% of them present only once. This specimen consisted of peripheral blood, obtained in a trial of Ad26.COV2.S vaccine versus placebo. These receptors originate from a person between 18 and 65 years old who received the Ad26.COV2.S COVID-19 vaccine or a placebo. CDR3s include the opening cysteine and the closing phenylalanine or tryptophan. The order of the fields is V gene, D gene, J gene, clone size, CDR3 protein, CDR3 DNA. D genes are given only for firm matches. Clone size is given for some rows only: seen once, a few or many times, or a class if the clone is expanded.

v_gene: TRBV5-1; d_gene: -; j_gene: TRBJ2-5; abundance: -; CDR3aa: CASSLGIQETRYF; CDR3nt: TGCGCCAGCAGCTTAGGGATCCAAGAGACCCGGTACTTC
v_gene: TRBV28; d_gene: TRBD2; j_gene: TRBJ2-7; abundance: -; CDR3aa: CASTSSGTRDGYEQYF; CDR3nt: TGTGCCAGCACGTCTAGCGGGACCCGTGACGGGTACGAGCAGTACTTC
v_gene: TRBV7-2; d_gene: TRBD1; j_gene: TRBJ2-5; abundance: -; CDR3aa: CASSPTGGDRKTQYF; CDR3nt: TGTGCCAGCAGCCCCACAGGGGGAGATAGAAAGACCCAGTACTTC
v_gene: TRBV14; d_gene: TRBD2; j_gene: TRBJ2-7; abundance: -; CDR3aa: CASSHVSFPSRTSGKLLYEQYF; CDR3nt: TGTGCCAGCAGCCATGTTTCGTTCCCTAGCCGGACTAGCGGGAAACTTTTATACGAGCAGTACTTC
v_gene: TRBV18; d_gene: TRBD2; j_gene: TRBJ2-1; abundance: -; CDR3aa: CASSPSGGHYNEQFF; CDR3nt: TGTGCCAGCTCACCGAGCGGGGGGCACTACAATGAGCAGTTCTTC
v_gene: TRBV2; d_gene: -; j_gene: TRBJ1-1; abundance: -; CDR3aa: CASSEARVDTEAFF; CDR3nt: TGTGCCAGCAGTGAAGCCAGGGTGGACACTGAAGCTTTCTTT
v_gene: TRBV6-6; d_gene: TRBD1; j_gene: TRBJ1-3; abundance: once; CDR3aa: CASSYTTGQGNTIYF; CDR3nt: TGTGCCAGCAGTTACACGACAGGGCAAGGAAACACCATATATTTT
v_gene: TRBV6-5; d_gene: -; j_gene: TRBJ2-3; abundance: -; CDR3aa: CAISTPSDTQYF; CDR3nt: TGTGCCATCAGCACACCATCAGATACGCAGTATTTT
v_gene: TRBV19; d_gene: -; j_gene: TRBJ1-1; abundance: -; CDR3aa: CASSIRGSTEAFF; CDR3nt: TGTGCCAGTAGTATAAGGGGTTCCACTGAAGCTTTCTTT
v_gene: TRBV10-3; d_gene: -; j_gene: TRBJ1-6; abundance: -; CDR3aa: CAISGVGSDNSPLHF; CDR3nt: TGTGCCATCAGTGGAGTGGGTTCGGATAATTCACCCCTCCACTTT
v_gene: TRBV10-2; d_gene: -; j_gene: TRBJ1-4; abundance: -; CDR3aa: CASSEGSWDEKLFF; CDR3nt: TGCGCCAGCAGTGAGGGGAGTTGGGATGAAAAACTGTTTTTT
v_gene: TRBV29-1; d_gene: TRBD1; j_gene: TRBJ1-5; abundance: -; CDR3aa: CSVAEDRGSNQPQHF; CDR3nt: TGCAGCGTTGCGGAGGACAGGGGTTCGAATCAGCCCCAGCATTTT
v_gene: TRBV9; d_gene: TRBD2; j_gene: TRBJ2-7; abundance: once; CDR3aa: CASTSGSPGGNEQYF; CDR3nt: TGTGCCAGCACTAGCGGGTCCCCGGGGGGCAACGAGCAGTACTTC
v_gene: TRBV27; d_gene: TRBD1; j_gene: TRBJ1-4; abundance: -; CDR3aa: CASRDRGKLFF; CDR3nt: TGTGCCAGCAGAGACAGGGGAAAACTGTTTTTT
v_gene: TRBV7-9; d_gene: -; j_gene: TRBJ2-5; abundance: -; CDR3aa: CASSPSGIQETQYF; CDR3nt: TGTGCCAGCAGTCCATCCGGGATCCAAGAGACCCAGTACTTC
v_gene: TRBV28; d_gene: -; j_gene: TRBJ2-1; abundance: -; CDR3aa: CASRSGSSYNEQFF; CDR3nt: TGTGCCAGCAGATCGGGGAGCTCCTACAATGAGCAGTTCTTC
v_gene: TRBV6-5; d_gene: -; j_gene: TRBJ2-5; abundance: -; CDR3aa: CASSTGYETQYF; CDR3nt: TGTGCCAGCAGTACAGGGTATGAGACCCAGTACTTC
v_gene: TRBV19; d_gene: -; j_gene: TRBJ2-1; abundance: once; CDR3aa: CASTSSDNEQFF; CDR3nt: TGTGCCAGTACCAGCAGCGACAATGAGCAGTTCTTC
v_gene: TRBV30; d_gene: -; j_gene: TRBJ1-2; abundance: -; CDR3aa: CAWTPSRGPGGYTF; CDR3nt: TGTGCCTGGACTCCCTCTCGGGGGCCGGGTGGCTACACCTTC
v_gene: TRBV28; d_gene: -; j_gene: TRBJ2-7; abundance: once; CDR3aa: CASSLGWYEQYF; CDR3nt: TGTGCCAGCAGTTTAGGTTGGTACGAGCAGTACTTC
v_gene: TRBV10-3; d_gene: TRBD1; j_gene: TRBJ1-1; abundance: -; CDR3aa: CAIRSWDRGSEAFF; CDR3nt: TGTGCCATCAGATCCTGGGACAGGGGGTCTGAAGCTTTCTTT
v_gene: TRBV7-2; d_gene: -; j_gene: TRBJ2-7; abundance: -; CDR3aa: CASSHTLREQYF; CDR3nt: TGTGCCAGCAGCCACACCCTGAGGGAGCAGTACTTC
v_gene: TRBV5-1; d_gene: -; j_gene: TRBJ2-5; abundance: -; CDR3aa: CASSPGSAETQYF; CDR3nt: TGCGCCAGCAGCCCCGGTTCCGCGGAGACCCAGTACTTC
v_gene: TRBV7-8; d_gene: -; j_gene: TRBJ1-2; abundance: -; CDR3aa: CASSLVENGYTF; CDR3nt: TGTGCCAGCAGCTTAGTAGAGAATGGCTACACCTTC
v_gene: TRBV5-1; d_gene: -; j_gene: TRBJ2-7; abundance: -; CDR3aa: CASSLGDGPYEQYF; CDR3nt: TGCGCCAGCAGCTTGGGGGACGGGCCCTACGAGCAGTACTTC
v_gene: TRBV7-2; d_gene: TRBD2; j_gene: TRBJ2-5; abundance: -; CDR3aa: CASSLTRVTSGGWEETQYF; CDR3nt: TGTGCCAGCAGCTTGACCAGGGTGACTAGCGGGGGTTGGGAAGAGACCCAGTACTTC
v_gene: TRBV4-2; d_gene: -; j_gene: TRBJ2-5; abundance: -; CDR3aa: CASSQDLTIGRETQYF; CDR3nt: TGTGCCAGCAGCCAAGATCTAACTATAGGCCGGGAGACCCAGTACTTC
v_gene: TRBV5-1; d_gene: -; j_gene: TRBJ1-1; abundance: -; CDR3aa: CASSPGWNTEAFF; CDR3nt: TGCGCCAGCAGCCCCGGGTGGAACACTGAAGCTTTCTTT
v_gene: TRBV27; d_gene: -; j_gene: TRBJ1-6; abundance: -; CDR3aa: CASSLYGPPRNSPLHF; CDR3nt: TGTGCCAGCAGTTTATATGGCCCCCCCCGGAATTCACCCCTCCACTTT
v_gene: TRBV11-2; d_gene: TRBD2; j_gene: TRBJ2-3; abundance: once; CDR3aa: CASSPRTSGRPSDTQYF; CDR3nt: TGTGCCAGCAGCCCCAGAACTAGCGGGAGGCCTTCAGATACGCAGTATTTT
v_gene: TRBV10-2; d_gene: TRBD1; j_gene: TRBJ2-1; abundance: -; CDR3aa: CASRTGRVDEQFF; CDR3nt: TGCGCCAGCAGGACAGGGCGGGTAGATGAGCAGTTCTTC
v_gene: TRBV27; d_gene: TRBD1; j_gene: TRBJ1-5; abundance: once; CDR3aa: CASSPGQAYQPQHF; CDR3nt: TGTGCCAGCAGCCCAGGACAGGCCTATCAGCCCCAGCATTTT
v_gene: TRBV3-1/TRBV3-2; d_gene: -; j_gene: TRBJ2-3; abundance: -; CDR3aa: CASSKEYGGLTDTQYF; CDR3nt: TGTGCCAGCAGCAAAGAATACGGGGGTCTCACAGATACGCAGTATTTT
v_gene: TRBV5-1; d_gene: -; j_gene: TRBJ2-6; abundance: -; CDR3aa: CASSVRLTGRRGANVLTF; CDR3nt: TGCGCCAGCAGCGTGAGATTAACAGGGAGACGTGGGGCCAACGTCCTGACTTTC
v_gene: TRBV24-1; d_gene: -; j_gene: TRBJ2-1; abundance: -; CDR3aa: CATSAYRGVNEQFF; CDR3nt: TGTGCCACCAGTGCCTACCGCGGGGTAAATGAGCAGTTCTTC
v_gene: TRBV10-3; d_gene: -; j_gene: TRBJ2-7; abundance: -; CDR3aa: CAAAPFVGEQYF; CDR3nt: TGTGCCGCCGCCCCCTTTGTAGGCGAGCAGTACTTC
v_gene: TRBV5-1; d_gene: -; j_gene: TRBJ2-3; abundance: -; CDR3aa: CASSLRGSSTDTQYF; CDR3nt: TGCGCCAGCAGCTTACGGGGCTCTAGCACAGATACGCAGTATTTT
v_gene: TRBV6-2/TRBV6-3; d_gene: -; j_gene: TRBJ1-5; abundance: -; CDR3aa: CASSRNLQDQPQHF; CDR3nt: TGTGCCAGCAGCCGAAATTTACAGGATCAGCCCCAGCATTTT
v_gene: TRBV7-8; d_gene: -; j_gene: TRBJ1-4; abundance: -; CDR3aa: CASSLGSRGEKLFF; CDR3nt: TGTGCCAGCAGCTTAGGGTCAAGAGGTGAAAAACTGTTTTTT
v_gene: TRBV5-4; d_gene: -; j_gene: TRBJ2-2; abundance: -; CDR3aa: CASSTQGLGTGELFF; CDR3nt: TGTGCCAGCAGCACCCAGGGATTGGGCACCGGGGAGCTGTTTTTT
v_gene: TRBV7-2; d_gene: TRBD2; j_gene: TRBJ2-5; abundance: -; CDR3aa: CASSPGLAGGWETQYF; CDR3nt: TGTGCCAGCAGCCCAGGACTAGCGGGAGGGTGGGAGACCCAGTACTTC